The present T cell receptor beta chain was sequenced within a study of regulatory and conventional T cells in RAG deficiency. General study points: Shannon entropy was markedly lower and Simpson indices higher in RAG-deficient patients than control T-cell subsets.

Comment on this clone: Its matching antigen is unknown.

Sequencing was performed with immunoSEQ multiplex PCR; in TCRdb, only in-frame clones are kept and a portion is missing. The sample comprises about 28,000 clones, about 89% of which are singletons, and around 0.82% rests with the top ten. Blood CD4+ CD25-high CD127-low regulatory T cells supplied the genomic DNA template. Germline V gives CDR1 LNHNV, CDR2 YYDKDF (reference sequence). V shed 4 bases and J shed 0 bases, with 13 bases lying between them. The CDR3 has 17 amino acids. The same sample was also used in a study of regulatory T cells. That work states: Amplification used 52 TRBV primers and 13 TRBJ primers.

The rearrangement links TRBV15 to TRBJ2-6, with D maybe TRBD2 (6 bases). Specimen: Tregs sorted from blood. The receptor was isolated from a human donor in good health. The CDR3 is CATSTPFGGSGANVLTF. CDR3 nucleotide sequence: TGTGCCACCAGCACCCCCTTCGGGGGCTCTGGGGCCAACGTCCTGACTTTC.